The text below deals with one TCR beta chain. What it binds is unknown. The source of the sample is a study of T cell responses to AZD1222 COVID-19 vaccine. Study-level points and caveats: The breadth and depth of Spike-specific TCRs increased once two AZD1222 doses had been given. In a largely white British group with more females than males, clonal diversity was possibly underestimated.

The protocol was immunoSEQ multiplex PCR, while the TCRdb copy is restricted to in-frame clones and leaves out a portion. The sample records 85,000 or so clones, around nine tenths being singletons. Per the germline V gene, CDR1 is SGHTA and CDR2 is FQGNSA. The CDR3 is 16 amino acids. Trimming shortened V by 5 bases and J by 4 bases, and 20 bases separated the two germline ends. The chain couples TRBV7-2 to TRBJ1-1; possible D gene TRBD1, 5 bases. Sequenced here: peripheral blood, sampled 28 days after the second AZD1222 dose. The receptor was isolated from an adult who received the AZD1222 COVID-19 vaccine. CDR3 residues: CASSSRVPRSGTEAFF. CDR3 bases: TGTGCCAGCAGCAGCAGGGTCCCGCGTTCGGGCACTGAAGCTTTCTTT.